The 25 T cell receptor beta chains listed next were all sequenced from one sample in a study of pediatric ulcerative colitis. One to two pinch biopsies were taken from the rectum during colonoscopy. Only in-frame clones appear in the TCRdb table, and some are missing; sequencing was by immunoSEQ multiplex PCR. Among about 35,000 clones listed, roughly 81% were seen once. Sequenced input: gut tissue. Source of these receptors: a boy aged 10-17 years with mild ulcerative colitis.

V usage is TRBV7-9 and J usage is TRBJ1-3; 8 nucleotides match TRBD1. V shed 2 bases and J 2 bases; nucleotides not matched to a gene: 8. The CDR3 is 17 amino acids. Germline V CDR1 and CDR2: SEHNR, FQNEAQ (reference sequence). The CDR3 loop is CASSLSPRGPAGNTIYF. DNA of the CDR3: TGTGCCAGCAGCTTAAGCCCCAGGGGGCCGGCTGGAAACACCATATATTTT.

This chain uses TRBV9 with TRBJ2-7; 8 bases line up with TRBD1. V lost 0 bases to trimming and J lost 4 bases; unmatched junction nucleotides: 9. CDR1 and CDR2 from the germline V gene are SGDLS and YYNGEE. The CDR3 length is 16 residues. The DNA for the CDR3 is TGTGCCAGCAGCGTAGATCCCGACAGGGGATTTTACGAGCAGTACTTC. It specifies CASSVDPDRGFYEQYF.

This chain uses TRBV19 with TRBJ1-4; TRBD1 is a possible D gene (5 bases). This CDR3 contains 14 residues. Trimming shortened V by 10 bases and J by 6 bases, and 18 bases separated the two germline ends. The V gene's germline CDR1 is LNHDA and CDR2 SQIVND (reference sequence). This CDR3 reads CATMDGWGDEKLFF. The CDR3 DNA is TGTGCCACGATGGACGGCTGGGGGGATGAAAAACTGTTTTTT.

This chain uses TRBV6-5 with TRBJ2-2; 7 bases match TRBD1. The V gene's germline CDR1 is MNHEY and CDR2 SVGAGI. The CDR3 is 15 residues long. The J segment lost 1 base and the V segment lost 6 bases, leaving 5 bases of the junction unmatched. The CDR3 here is CASRDRWLNTGELFF. In DNA, the CDR3 is TGTGCCAGCAGGGACAGGTGGCTGAACACCGGGGAGCTGTTTTTT.

This rearrangement joins TRBV29-1 to TRBJ2-1, with 10 bases fitting TRBD2. Germline lookup yields CDR1 SQVTM and CDR2 ANQGSEA. Unmatched junction bases numbered 9, after V lost 4 bases and J lost 9 bases. This CDR3 has 14 residues. The DNA of the CDR3 is TGCAGCGTTGCGGGTAGCGGGGGGATTATTGAGCAGTTCTTC. Protein: CSVAGSGGIIEQFF.

The chain recombines TRBV6-5 with TRBJ2-1; D uncertain. Trimming took 3 bases from V and 7 from J, leaving 7 bases between them. The CDR3 contains 12 residues. Per the germline V gene, CDR1 is MNHEY and CDR2 is SVGAGI. In DNA, the CDR3 is TGTGCCAGCAGTTATTCGAGGAATGAGCAGTTCTTC. It is translated as CASSYSRNEQFF.

The rearrangement links TRBV10-3 to TRBJ1-2; D might be TRBD1 (5 bases). The V end was cut by 1 base, the J end by 6 bases, with 12 bases between. Germline assignment: CDR1 ENHRY and CDR2 SYGVKD. CDR3 length: 14 residues. CDR3 amino acids: CAISELSGVHGYTF. The CDR3 DNA follows: TGTGCCATCAGTGAGTTGTCGGGGGTACATGGCTACACCTTC.

The J gene is TRBJ2-5, the V gene TRBV7-2; 16 positions agree with TRBD2. The germline V gene has CDR1 SGHTA and CDR2 FQGNSA. Unmatched junction bases numbered 7, after V lost 1 base and J lost 2 bases. The CDR3 spans 19 residues. The chain's CDR3 is CASSLVPGTSGGGQETQYF. DNA of the CDR3: TGTGCCAGCAGCTTAGTGCCCGGGACTAGCGGGGGGGGACAAGAGACCCAGTACTTC.

The rearrangement uses TRBV30 and TRBJ1-5, with D possibly TRBD1 on 6 matching bases. Trimming removed 2 bases at V and 4 bases at J, with 12 bases between. Germline V gene lookup returns CDR1 GTSNPN and CDR2 SVGIG (reference sequence). This CDR3 contains 14 residues. The CDR3 sequence: CAWSYRASNQPQHF. CDR3 in DNA: TGTGCCTGGAGTTACAGGGCGAGTAATCAGCCCCAGCATTTT.

J is TRBJ2-2 and V is TRBV5-1; 7 positions match TRBD1. The CDR3 sequence is 16 residues long. CDR1 is SGHRS and CDR2 is YFSETQ in the germline V gene. The V segment lost 2 bases and the J segment 6 bases; nucleotides outside the gene matches: 10. In nucleotides, the CDR3 is TGCGCCAGCAGCTTCGGGACAGAGTGGGGATCCGGGGAGCTGTTTTTT. Translating gives CASSFGTEWGSGELFF. Supplemented by reference TRBV5-1 and TRBJ2-2, the full variable domain reads KAGVTQTPRYLIKTRGQQVTLSCSPISGHRSVSWYQQTPGQGLQFLFEYFSETQRNKGNFPGRFSGRQFSNSRSEMNVSTLELGDSALYLCASSFGTEWGSGELFFGEGSRLTVL.

The chain carries TRBV7-6 and TRBJ1-1, with D unresolved. The germline CDR1 and CDR2 sequences are SGHVS and FNYEAQ. The CDR3 is made up of 11 amino acids. V was cut by 8 bases and J by 3 bases, with 7 bases left in between. The CDR3 reads CASGSHTEAFF. For the CDR3, the DNA is TGTGCCAGCGGGTCCCACACTGAAGCTTTCTTT.

This clone has only one observation. The chain uses TRBV6-1 and TRBJ1-5; TRBD1 matches at 8 bases. V shed 4 bases and J 1 base; nucleotides not matched to a gene: 3. Germline V gene lookup returns CDR1 MNHNS and CDR2 SASEGT. The CDR3 runs 15 residues. The DNA of the CDR3 is TGTGCCAGCAGTGCCTACAGGGGGAGCAATCAGCCCCAGCATTTT. Residues: CASSAYRGSNQPQHF.

This clone is medium-sized within its sample. The gene calls are TRBV9 and TRBJ2-3; no clear D gene. Trimming shortened V by 0 bases and J by 0 bases, and 8 bases separated the two germline ends. The CDR3 sequence is 15 residues long. CDR1 is SGDLS and CDR2 is YYNGEE in the germline V gene. The CDR3 DNA is TGTGCCAGCAGCGTAGTCCCAACTAGCACAGATACGCAGTATTTT. Translated: CASSVVPTSTDTQYF.

The chain combines TRBV4-1 with TRBJ1-1; the match to TRBD1 covers 8 bases. V shed 4 bases and J 3 bases; nucleotides not matched to a gene: 4. CDR1 is MGHRA and CDR2 is YSYEKL in the germline V gene. This CDR3 is built from 14 residues. The CDR3 sequence: CASSRMTGDTEAFF. CDR3 in DNA: TGCGCCAGCAGCCGAATGACAGGGGACACTGAAGCTTTCTTT.

The V call is TRBV29-1, the J call TRBJ2-3; D is perhaps TRBD1 (5 bases). With 1 base removed from V and 2 bases from J, the gap between germline ends came to 13 bases. CDR3 length: 15 residues. Germline CDR1 is SQVTM and CDR2 is ANQGSEA. CDR3 bases: TGCAGCGTTGAAGGAGCAAAGGGGTTCACAGATACGCAGTATTTT. This codes for CSVEGAKGFTDTQYF.

J is TRBJ1-1 and V is TRBV4-1; D possibly corresponds to TRBD1 (5 bases). The CDR3 is 16 residues long. Trimming stripped 0 bases from V and 5 bases from J, with 16 bases between. Germline V gene sequence: CDR1 MGHRA, CDR2 YSYEKL. The CDR3 spells CASSQDPAGVRTEAFF. For the CDR3, the DNA is TGCGCCAGCAGCCAAGACCCGGCGGGGGTTAGGACTGAAGCTTTCTTT.

The chain uses TRBV7-3 and TRBJ1-2, with 11 bases aligning to TRBD1. The germline V gene encodes CDR1 SGHTA and CDR2 FQGTGA. This CDR3 comprises 16 residues. After removal of 0 bases from V and 3 bases from J, the junction contained 3 bases not matched to a gene. CDR3: CASSLTGQGEYYGYTF. CDR3 in DNA: TGTGCCAGCAGCTTAACGGGACAGGGGGAATACTATGGCTACACCTTC.

The chain uses TRBV5-4 and TRBJ1-6; perhaps TRBD1 as D (6 bases). CDR1 is SGHNT, CDR2 YYREEE, per germline (reference sequence). V shed 3 bases and J shed 14 bases, with 9 bases lying between them. This CDR3 comprises 11 residues. The CDR3 region is CASSSGQSLHF. The CDR3 DNA follows: TGTGCCAGCAGCTCGGGACAATCCCTCCACTTT.

The CDR3 sequence: CASSERPGQRRGTEAFF. CDR3 nucleotide sequence: TGTGCCAGCAGTGAGAGACCGGGCCAGAGGAGAGGCACTGAAGCTTTCTTT. The rearrangement uses TRBV6-1 and TRBJ1-1; unclear D gene. This CDR3 has 17 residues. V was cut by 3 bases and J by 4 bases, with 21 bases left in between. Germline CDR1 and CDR2: MNHNS and SASEGT.

This clone turned up a few times. The CDR3 reads CASSDRSGLKLFF. The CDR3 DNA is TGTGCCAGCAGTGATCGGTCGGGCTTAAAACTGTTTTTT. The rearrangement links TRBV6-1 to TRBJ1-4; D is uncertain. V gave up 3 bases and J gave up 10 bases, with 12 bases separating them. Per germline, CDR1 MNHNS and CDR2 SASEGT. The CDR3 consists of 13 residues.

The rearrangement uses TRBV5-1 and TRBJ1-4; 10 nucleotides match TRBD1. The CDR3 consists of 14 residues. V lost 4 bases to trimming and J lost 5 bases; unmatched junction nucleotides: 2. Per germline, CDR1 SGHRS and CDR2 YFSETQ. The CDR3 loop reads CASSPGQGNEKLFF. CDR3 sequence (DNA): TGCGCCAGCAGCCCGGGACAGGGGAATGAAAAACTGTTTTTT.

Here the CDR3 DNA reads TGTGCCAGCAGCATGGGACAGGGACGGGGAGACACCATATATTTT. Its protein is CASSMGQGRGDTIYF. The chain joins TRBV5-6 to TRBJ1-3; 9 nucleotides line up with TRBD1. Germline lookup yields CDR1 SGHDT and CDR2 YYEEEE. V shed 4 bases, J shed 8 bases, and the junction held 10 bases outside the gene matches. The CDR3 runs to 15 residues.

The chain uses TRBV7-6 and TRBJ2-6; 7 nucleotides match TRBD2. V lost 0 bases to trimming and J lost 1 base; unmatched junction nucleotides: 0. The CDR3 has 16 residues. From germline, CDR1 is SGHVS and CDR2 FNYEAQ. The CDR3 reads CASSLAGGSGANVLTF. The CDR3 DNA reads TGTGCCAGCAGCTTAGCCGGGGGGTCTGGGGCCAACGTCCTGACTTTC.

This clone occurred a few times. The chain couples TRBV7-3 to TRBJ2-2; D is unresolved. V gave up 2 bases and J gave up 1 base, with 8 bases separating them. Germline V gene sequence: CDR1 SGHTA, CDR2 FQGTGA. This CDR3 is built from 15 residues. The CDR3 here is CASSLLPGNTGELFF. The CDR3 bases are TGTGCCAGCAGCTTATTGCCAGGGAACACCGGGGAGCTGTTTTTT.

CDR3 loop: CASSLSSGEYNEQFF. The CDR3 nucleotides are TGTGCCAGTAGTCTATCTAGCGGAGAATACAATGAGCAGTTCTTC. The chain joins TRBV19 to TRBJ2-1; the match to TRBD2 covers 7 bases. Germline V CDR1 and CDR2: LNHDA, SQIVND (reference sequence). This CDR3 is built from 15 residues. The ends lost 5 bases at V and 4 bases at J; junction bases unmatched: 8.